This T cell receptor (beta chain) was observed in a study of early T cells in non-severe SARS-CoV-2 infection. Study results and limitations: Anti-spike CD8 responses were favored in VDJdb matching, and private and CD4 specificities were missed.

In the case of this clonotype: Its antigen is not known.

The TCR library protocol attached unique molecular identifiers to the individual cDNA molecules. TCRdb redid the calling of the 5' RACE reads with MiXCR, one entry per CDR3 protein. The table has over 60,000 distinct CDR3 sequences, over 9% seen once; the top ten hold 2.9%. There are 15 residues in the CDR3. V trimming: 4 bases; J trimming: 6 bases; junction bases outside the gene matches: 10. Germline V lookup: CDR1 SGHRS, CDR2 YFSETQ. The sequencing used whole blood, collected at baseline. The clonotype was recovered from an adult who was a healthcare worker with PCR-confirmed SARS-CoV-2 infection or an uninfected control (not recorded which). The chain combines TRBV5-1 with TRBJ2-7; 10 bases agree with TRBD1. CDR3 bases: TGCGCCAGCAGCCCACGAAGGGACAGGGGAGGCGAGCAGTACTTC. This sequence encodes CASSPRRDRGGEQYF.